Listed below are T cell receptor beta chains from one sample, sequenced in a study of blood T cell repertoires in COVID-19. Produced via immunoSEQ multiplex PCR; TCRdb's table is partial and in-frame only. This table holds around 54,000 clones, 60% to 80% found once. Sequenced input: PBMCs or T cells enriched from blood (not recorded which). The receptors here all came from a woman aged 50 to 60 with acute COVID-19. Both conserved end residues are part of each CDR3. The D gene is left open where the match is weak. The size entry is marked missing in some rows and otherwise reads once, few, many or a size class.

TRBV30,TRBD2,-,TRBJ2-5,TGTGCCTGGAGTGGACTAGCGGGAGCTCTCGGGACCCAGTACTTC,CAWSGLAGALGTQYF
TRBV24-1,TRBD2,few,TRBJ2-1,TGTGCCACCAGTGATTTGCCGTGGACTAGCGGGGGGGCAAATGAGCAGTTCTTC,CATSDLPWTSGGANEQFF
TRBV20-1,TRBD2,-,TRBJ2-5,TGCAGTGCTAGTCCCCTACGGACTAGCGGAGGGAAACAAGAGACCCAGTACTTC,CSASPLRTSGGKQETQYF
TRBV18,TRBD1,-,TRBJ2-7,TGTGCCAGCTCACCAGGGACAGGGAACTACGAGCAGTACTTC,CASSPGTGNYEQYF
TRBV6-5,-,-,TRBJ1-2,TGTGCCACAAAAGACTGGGACTATGGCTACACCTTC,CATKDWDYGYTF
TRBV5-6,TRBD1,-,TRBJ2-5,TGTGCCAGCAGCCGCGGGGCAGGGGGCTGGGAGACCCAGTACTTC,CASSRGAGGWETQYF
TRBV14,TRBD1,-,TRBJ2-2,TGTGCCAGCAGCCTCGGACAGGGCCTGAACACCGGGGAGCTGTTTTTT,CASSLGQGLNTGELFF
TRBV4-1,-,few,TRBJ1-3,TGCGCCAGCAGCCAATCCCAGTCTGGAAACACCATATATTTT,CASSQSQSGNTIYF
TRBV7-9,-,-,TRBJ1-3,TGTGCCAGCAGCTCTTATAAACTTGGGGCTGATCCTGGAAACACCATATATTTT,CASSSYKLGADPGNTIYF
TRBV9,-,few,TRBJ1-3,TGTGCCAGCAGCGTAGCACAGTTCTCTGGAAACACCATATATTTT,CASSVAQFSGNTIYF
TRBV9,TRBD1,-,TRBJ2-5,TGTGCCAGCAGCGCCTGGGACAGGCCGCAAGAGACCCAGTACTTC,CASSAWDRPQETQYF